A selection of T cell receptor beta chains follows, all from one sample in a study of cytomegalovirus exposure and HLA in healthy donors. The assay was immunoSEQ multiplex PCR, and TCRdb's table has in-frame clones only and misses some. The top ten hold 1.2% of the sample, which has 100,000 to 150,000 clones, over 70% seen once. Sequenced sample: PBMCs. The receptors originated from a female donor in good health and CMV-seronegative. Both conserved end residues are part of each CDR3. Fields, in order: V gene, J gene, clone size, D gene, CDR3 protein, CDR3 DNA. D genes are given only for firm matches. A clone size is listed for some rows: how often the clone was seen (once, few, many), or a class if it is expanded.

v_call: TRBV7-6; j_call: TRBJ2-3; clone_size: .; d_call: TRBD2; cdr3_aa: CASSQTLAGNTQYF; cdr3_nt: TGTGCCAGCAGCCAGACACTAGCGGGAAATACGCAGTATTTT
v_call: TRBV18; j_call: TRBJ2-5; clone_size: .; d_call: .; cdr3_aa: CASSLDIQETQYF; cdr3_nt: TGTGCCAGCTCACTGGACATCCAAGAGACCCAGTACTTC
v_call: TRBV6-5; j_call: TRBJ2-7; clone_size: medium-sized; d_call: .; cdr3_aa: CASSYSADSSYEQYF; cdr3_nt: TGTGCCAGCAGTTACTCCGCGGACAGTTCCTACGAGCAGTACTTC
v_call: TRBV5-1; j_call: TRBJ1-2; clone_size: .; d_call: .; cdr3_aa: CASSLGRNYGYTF; cdr3_nt: TGCGCCAGCAGCTTGGGGCGGAACTATGGCTACACCTTC
v_call: TRBV15; j_call: TRBJ2-3; clone_size: .; d_call: .; cdr3_aa: CATSSGGRSTDTQYF; cdr3_nt: TGTGCCACCAGCAGTGGGGGCAGGAGCACAGATACGCAGTATTTT
v_call: TRBV5-1; j_call: TRBJ1-4; clone_size: .; d_call: TRBD1; cdr3_aa: CASSPGTGSANEKLFF; cdr3_nt: TGCGCCAGCAGCCCGGGGACAGGGTCGGCTAATGAAAAACTGTTTTTT
v_call: TRBV7-2; j_call: TRBJ2-3; clone_size: .; d_call: .; cdr3_aa: CASSSPGHHTDTQYF; cdr3_nt: TGTGCCAGCAGCTCACCGGGACACCACACAGATACGCAGTATTTT
v_call: TRBV27; j_call: TRBJ2-1; clone_size: .; d_call: TRBD2; cdr3_aa: CASSPVTSGRAPNEQFF; cdr3_nt: TGTGCCAGCAGTCCAGTGACTAGCGGGAGGGCCCCAAATGAGCAGTTCTTC
v_call: TRBV29-1; j_call: TRBJ2-1; clone_size: .; d_call: .; cdr3_aa: CSVEDGRTSYNEQFF; cdr3_nt: TGCAGCGTTGAAGATGGGAGGACCTCCTACAATGAGCAGTTCTTC
v_call: TRBV19; j_call: TRBJ1-2; clone_size: .; d_call: TRBD1; cdr3_aa: CASSGPVQGNYYGYTF; cdr3_nt: TGTGCCAGTAGTGGGCCCGTACAGGGGAACTACTATGGCTACACCTTC
v_call: TRBV5-1; j_call: TRBJ2-5; clone_size: .; d_call: .; cdr3_aa: CASSFGGIQETQYF; cdr3_nt: TGCGCCAGCAGCTTCGGAGGGATCCAAGAGACCCAGTACTTC
v_call: TRBV12-5; j_call: TRBJ2-1; clone_size: .; d_call: .; cdr3_aa: CASGRGISSYNEQFF; cdr3_nt: TGTGCTAGTGGACGCGGGATCAGCTCCTACAATGAGCAGTTCTTC
v_call: TRBV2; j_call: TRBJ2-1; clone_size: .; d_call: .; cdr3_aa: CASSEALQGSYEQFF; cdr3_nt: TGTGCCAGCAGTGAAGCGCTGCAGGGGAGCTATGAGCAGTTCTTC
v_call: TRBV13; j_call: TRBJ1-4; clone_size: .; d_call: TRBD1; cdr3_aa: CASSQGAGGKKLFF; cdr3_nt: TGTGCCAGCAGCCAGGGGGCGGGTGGAAAGAAACTGTTTTTT
v_call: TRBV7-2; j_call: TRBJ1-5; clone_size: once; d_call: .; cdr3_aa: CASSLGGWGGSWGNQPQHF; cdr3_nt: TGTGCCAGCAGCTTAGGAGGTTGGGGGGGCTCGTGGGGTAATCAGCCCCAGCATTTT
v_call: TRBV6-5; j_call: TRBJ1-1; clone_size: .; d_call: TRBD1; cdr3_aa: CASSYGRGRGNTEAFF; cdr3_nt: TGTGCCAGCAGTTATGGCAGGGGGCGCGGCAACACTGAAGCTTTCTTT
v_call: TRBV5-1; j_call: TRBJ2-5; clone_size: .; d_call: TRBD1; cdr3_aa: CASSITGTEQETQYF; cdr3_nt: TGCGCCAGCAGTATCACCGGGACAGAGCAAGAGACCCAGTACTTC
v_call: TRBV6-5; j_call: TRBJ1-1; clone_size: .; d_call: TRBD1; cdr3_aa: CASNPTGVYTEAFF; cdr3_nt: TGTGCCAGCAATCCGACAGGGGTCTACACTGAAGCTTTCTTT
v_call: TRBV6-1; j_call: TRBJ1-5; clone_size: once; d_call: TRBD1; cdr3_aa: CASLRTGGGQPQHF; cdr3_nt: TGTGCCAGTTTAAGGACAGGGGGCGGTCAGCCCCAGCATTTT
v_call: TRBV29-1; j_call: TRBJ1-1; clone_size: .; d_call: TRBD1; cdr3_aa: CSVEDLPGQGMRTEAFF; cdr3_nt: TGCAGCGTTGAAGATCTTCCGGGACAGGGTATGAGAACTGAAGCTTTCTTT
v_call: TRBV5-6; j_call: TRBJ1-2; clone_size: .; d_call: .; cdr3_aa: CASSLATRSYGYTF; cdr3_nt: TGTGCCAGCAGCTTGGCAACCAGGTCCTATGGCTACACCTTC
v_call: TRBV5-6; j_call: TRBJ2-1; clone_size: .; d_call: .; cdr3_aa: CASSALRAGYNEQFF; cdr3_nt: TGTGCCAGCAGCGCCTTGAGAGCAGGTTACAATGAGCAGTTCTTC
v_call: TRBV30; j_call: TRBJ2-3; clone_size: .; d_call: .; cdr3_aa: CAWSVPGRKTDTQYF; cdr3_nt: TGTGCCTGGAGTGTACCCGGGAGAAAAACAGATACGCAGTATTTT
v_call: TRBV30; j_call: TRBJ2-3; clone_size: .; d_call: .; cdr3_aa: CAWSEGADTQYF; cdr3_nt: TGTGCCTGGAGTGAGGGGGCAGATACGCAGTATTTT
v_call: TRBV28; j_call: TRBJ2-7; clone_size: .; d_call: TRBD2; cdr3_aa: CASSTAEDRETSGAPYEQYF; cdr3_nt: TGTGCCAGCAGTACTGCCGAGGACAGGGAGACTAGCGGGGCCCCCTACGAGCAGTACTTC
v_call: TRBV5-6; j_call: TRBJ1-6; clone_size: .; d_call: .; cdr3_aa: CASSWGFTGVGSPLHF; cdr3_nt: TGTGCCAGCAGCTGGGGCTTTACAGGTGTCGGTTCACCCCTCCACTTT
v_call: TRBV2; j_call: TRBJ2-5; clone_size: once; d_call: TRBD1; cdr3_aa: CATSDRKETQYF; cdr3_nt: TGTGCCACCTCGGACAGGAAAGAGACCCAGTACTTC
v_call: TRBV10-2; j_call: TRBJ2-3; clone_size: .; d_call: TRBD1; cdr3_aa: CASRGGLGTDTQYF; cdr3_nt: TGCGCCAGCAGAGGGGGCCTCGGCACAGATACGCAGTATTTT
v_call: TRBV28; j_call: TRBJ1-2; clone_size: .; d_call: TRBD1; cdr3_aa: CATQGTGGRFHYGYTF; cdr3_nt: TGTGCCACGCAAGGGACAGGGGGGCGGTTCCACTATGGCTACACCTTC
v_call: TRBV6-6; j_call: TRBJ2-1; clone_size: .; d_call: TRBD2; cdr3_aa: CASSPGLAGNNEQFF; cdr3_nt: TGTGCCAGCAGCCCGGGACTAGCTGGAAACAATGAGCAGTTCTTC
v_call: TRBV15; j_call: TRBJ2-7; clone_size: .; d_call: TRBD1; cdr3_aa: CATSNSGTVGYEQYF; cdr3_nt: TGTGCCACCAGCAACTCCGGGACAGTCGGCTACGAGCAGTACTTC
v_call: TRBV18; j_call: TRBJ2-7; clone_size: .; d_call: .; cdr3_aa: CATSGNRARLYEQYF; cdr3_nt: TGTGCCACCTCAGGAAACAGGGCTCGATTATACGAGCAGTACTTC
v_call: TRBV10-2; j_call: TRBJ2-7; clone_size: .; d_call: TRBD2; cdr3_aa: CASRTGTSGYYEQYF; cdr3_nt: TGCGCCAGCAGGACCGGGACTAGCGGCTACTACGAGCAGTACTTC
v_call: TRBV5-1; j_call: TRBJ2-7; clone_size: .; d_call: .; cdr3_aa: CASSLGQSLTAYEQYF; cdr3_nt: TGCGCCAGCAGCTTGGGACAGTCCCTAACGGCCTACGAGCAGTACTTC
v_call: TRBV7-3; j_call: TRBJ2-3; clone_size: .; d_call: TRBD2; cdr3_aa: CASSPLAGGTDTQYF; cdr3_nt: TGTGCCAGCAGCCCTCTAGCGGGAGGCACAGATACGCAGTATTTT
v_call: TRBV18; j_call: TRBJ2-2; clone_size: few; d_call: TRBD2; cdr3_aa: CASSPGGARANTGELFF; cdr3_nt: TGTGCCAGCTCACCGGGAGGGGCTCGGGCGAACACCGGGGAGCTGTTTTTT
v_call: TRBV30; j_call: TRBJ1-4; clone_size: .; d_call: .; cdr3_aa: CAWSVSTSTELFF; cdr3_nt: TGTGCCTGGAGTGTAAGTACGTCAACGGAACTGTTTTTT
v_call: TRBV19; j_call: TRBJ2-1; clone_size: few; d_call: TRBD2; cdr3_aa: CASSITGGLNEQFF; cdr3_nt: TGTGCCAGTAGTATTACGGGGGGGCTCAATGAGCAGTTCTTC
v_call: TRBV5-1; j_call: TRBJ2-1; clone_size: .; d_call: TRBD2; cdr3_aa: CASSWGLAGAYNEQFF; cdr3_nt: TGCGCCAGCAGCTGGGGACTAGCGGGGGCATACAATGAGCAGTTCTTC
v_call: TRBV5-1; j_call: TRBJ2-4; clone_size: .; d_call: TRBD2; cdr3_aa: CASSGTSGGENIQYF; cdr3_nt: TGCGCCAGCAGCGGGACTAGCGGGGGGGAAAACATTCAGTACTTC